This is a list of T cell receptor beta chains from one sample in a study of identifying expanded T cells in peripheral blood. Generated by immunoSEQ multiplex PCR, the TCRdb table keeps only in-frame clones and is missing some. The table shows 83,000 or so clones, with 88% occurring only once. Sequenced material: blood. These receptors were taken from a person between 18 and 70 years old in good health. The CDR3 runs from the conserved cysteine through the conserved F or W. The D gene is left open where the match is weak. Only part of the rows carry a size: once, few, many, or a class if the clone is expanded.

d_gene	v_gene	j_gene	abundance	CDR3aa
-	TRBV6-1	TRBJ2-2	-	CASSEGVANTGELFF
TRBD2	TRBV4-1	TRBJ2-2	-	CASSQDRPSGTGELFF
-	TRBV27	TRBJ2-7	-	CASSPWGRTGYEQYF
TRBD2	TRBV10-3	TRBJ2-7	-	CAIREGSGASNEQYF
-	TRBV28	TRBJ2-7	-	CASKGWGIYEQYF
TRBD1	TRBV5-4	TRBJ1-1	-	CASSEGAGNTEAFF
-	TRBV2	TRBJ1-1	-	CASSAGVREAFF
-	TRBV5-1	TRBJ1-1	-	CASRSMNTEAFF
-	TRBV5-1	TRBJ2-5	once	CASSLGTGTHPGETQYF
-	TRBV6-1	TRBJ1-6	-	CASSFRDVTLHF
-	TRBV11-2	TRBJ2-7	-	CASSLAGATYEQYF
TRBD1	TRBV2	TRBJ2-7	-	CASTRPGQSHEQYF
-	TRBV7-2	TRBJ2-1	-	CASSLGGTYNEQFF
TRBD2	TRBV7-2	TRBJ2-7	-	CASSTRTSGTHGEQYF
TRBD1	TRBV30	TRBJ1-1	-	CAWSVSRTGFTEAFF
-	TRBV7-2	TRBJ1-5	-	CASSFKGGGNQPQHF
-	TRBV5-1	TRBJ2-4	-	CASPRSILDIQYF
TRBD1	TRBV6-5	TRBJ2-7	once	CASSYAPQTGGEQYF
-	TRBV19	TRBJ1-3	-	CASSIAGSSGNTIYF
TRBD2	TRBV27	TRBJ2-7	-	CASSPGLASYYEQYF
-	TRBV29-1	TRBJ2-2	-	CSVVQVITGELFF
TRBD1	TRBV19	TRBJ2-6	once	CASTWGQASGANVLTF
-	TRBV28	TRBJ2-7	-	CASSRGGKEQYF
-	TRBV10-1	TRBJ2-5	-	CASSDRVEGLGARSNQYF
-	TRBV5-1	TRBJ1-1	-	CASSFGSVNTEAFF
-	TRBV6-5	TRBJ2-1	-	CASSYSTGAGNEQFF
-	TRBV6-6	TRBJ1-4	-	CASSYSKGRGEKLFF
-	TRBV28	TRBJ1-2	few	CASSPHDRINYGYTF
-	TRBV18	TRBJ1-5	-	CASSPPARVSGQPQHF
TRBD1	TRBV4-3	TRBJ2-1	medium-sized	CASSQDGTGGYNEQFF
-	TRBV25-1	TRBJ1-5	once	CASSVSDRYNQPQHF
-	TRBV6-6	TRBJ2-3	-	CASSARTGLDTQYF
-	TRBV6-1	TRBJ2-2	once	CASSELAQNTGELFF
-	TRBV28	TRBJ2-3	-	CASRTGRGTQYF
-	TRBV6-5	TRBJ2-3	-	CASSYGPKPDTQYF
TRBD2	TRBV18	TRBJ2-4	-	CASSKLAGGAKNIQYF
-	TRBV25-1	TRBJ2-5	-	CASSEVGETQYF
TRBD1	TRBV9	TRBJ1-4	-	CASSDPGTGEEKLFF
TRBD1	TRBV6-5	TRBJ1-1	-	CASSYTGGATEAFF
TRBD1	TRBV6-6	TRBJ2-7	-	CASSPTGGHEQYF
-	TRBV13	TRBJ2-7	-	CASSLGIGRPEHEQYF
-	TRBV28	TRBJ2-7	-	CASSTPRGVYEQYF
-	TRBV19	TRBJ2-3	-	CASSIDLGFPDTQYF
-	TRBV30	TRBJ1-3	-	CAWSVWKGPSNGNTIYF
-	TRBV11-2	TRBJ2-7	-	CASSLLGFDEQYF